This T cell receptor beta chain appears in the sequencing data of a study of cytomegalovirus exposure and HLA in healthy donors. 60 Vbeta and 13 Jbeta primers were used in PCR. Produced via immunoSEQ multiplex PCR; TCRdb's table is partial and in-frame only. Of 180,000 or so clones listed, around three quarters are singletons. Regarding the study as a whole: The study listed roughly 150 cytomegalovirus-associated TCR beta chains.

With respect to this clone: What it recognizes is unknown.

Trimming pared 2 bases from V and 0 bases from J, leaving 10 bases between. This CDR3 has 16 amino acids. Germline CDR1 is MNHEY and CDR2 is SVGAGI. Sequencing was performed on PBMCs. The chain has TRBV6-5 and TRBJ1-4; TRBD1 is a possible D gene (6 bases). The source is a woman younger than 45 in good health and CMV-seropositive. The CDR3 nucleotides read TGTGCCAGCAGTTACCGAGGGACAACAACTAATGAAAAACTGTTTTTT. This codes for CASSYRGTTTNEKLFF.